Shown below are 31 T cell receptor beta chains from a single sample sequenced in a study of blood T cell repertoires in COVID-19. The data were produced by immunoSEQ multiplex PCR, yet TCRdb's version contains in-frame clones alone and is incomplete. The sample consists of 250,000 to 350,000 clones, 89% of them appearing once. The material sequenced was peripheral blood. These receptors originate from an older woman with acute or convalescent COVID-19.

The chain joins TRBV6-5 to TRBJ1-1, with D unresolved. V shed 2 bases and J shed 1 base, with 11 bases lying between them. CDR3 length equals 15 residues. Germline V lookup: CDR1 MNHEY, CDR2 SVGAGI. The CDR3 DNA reads as TGTGCCAGCAGTTACAGGCAGGTGACGAACACTGAAGCTTTCTTT. Translating gives CASSYRQVTNTEAFF.

The rearrangement uses TRBV7-8 and TRBJ1-2; TRBD1 aligns across 10 bases. With V trimmed by 6 bases and J by 8 bases, 15 bases remained unmatched. This CDR3 comprises 16 residues. CDR1 and CDR2 from the germline V gene are SGHVS and FQNEAQ. The DNA for the CDR3 is TGTGCCAGCAGGTTCTCCGGGACAGGGGCCCCGGGAGGCTACACCTTC. It codes for CASRFSGTGAPGGYTF.

The chain combines TRBV7-9 with TRBJ2-4; possibly TRBD2 for D (5 bases). The CDR3 extends over 16 amino acids. V lost 4 bases and J lost 3, with 16 bases in between. Germline-derived CDR1 and CDR2 are SEHNR and FQNEAQ (reference sequence). The CDR3 loop reads CASSSLLVVGKNIQYF. CDR3 nucleotides: TGTGCCAGCAGCTCACTACTAGTGGTCGGCAAAAACATTCAGTACTTC.

This chain links TRBV18 with TRBJ2-3; D possibly corresponds to TRBD1 (6 bases). The V gene lost 6 bases and the J gene lost 1 base, with 20 bases spanning the gap. The germline CDR1 and CDR2 sequences are KGHSH and LQKENI. The CDR3 loop spans 17 amino acids. The CDR3 DNA is TGTGCCAGCTCCCCGGTTTCCGGGGCAGGGGGCACAGATACGCAGTATTTT. Its protein is CASSPVSGAGGTDTQYF. Combining the CDR3 with reference TRBV18 and TRBJ2-3 gives the whole variable domain NAGVMQNPRHLVRRRGQEARLRCSPMKGHSHVYWYRQLPEEGLKFMVYLQKENIIDESGMPKERFSAEFPKEGPSILRIQQVVRGDSAAYFCASSPVSGAGGTDTQYFGPGTRLTVL.

The gene calls are TRBV4-2 and TRBJ1-5; 9 nucleotides align to TRBD1. J was trimmed by 6 bases and V by 0 bases; bases with no gene match: 15. The CDR3 runs to 19 residues. Germline V CDR1 and CDR2: LGHNA, YNFKEQ. CDR3 region: CASSQEAGTGSFSSQPQHF. The CDR3 bases are TGTGCCAGCAGCCAAGAAGCAGGGACAGGGAGTTTTAGTTCTCAGCCCCAGCATTTT.

This rearrangement joins TRBV3-1 (or the pseudogene TRBV3-2) to TRBJ1-1; TRBD1 agrees at 9 bases. Germline loops: CDR1 LGHDT, CDR2 YNNKEL (reference sequence). The CDR3 has 14 residues. The trim removed 4 bases at V and 4 bases at J, leaving 4 bases unmatched. The CDR3 DNA is TGTGCCAGCAGCCCTACAGGGGGCGTCACTGAAGCTTTCTTT. It codes for CASSPTGGVTEAFF.

This chain joins TRBV9 and TRBJ2-7; 9 bases fit TRBD1. This CDR3 spans 14 amino acids. Germline V lookup: CDR1 SGDLS, CDR2 YYNGEE. The V and J ends lost 3 bases and 5 bases, in that order; junction bases with no gene match: 6. CDR3 sequence: CASSASGTGHEQYF. The CDR3 nucleotides read TGTGCCAGCAGCGCCTCCGGGACAGGGCACGAGCAGTACTTC.

This clone was observed once. The chain carries TRBV10-3 and TRBJ1-2; D unresolved. The CDR3 runs 12 residues. The ends were cut back, 2 bases at V and 5 bases at J, with 6 bases in the middle. The germline gives CDR1 ENHRY, CDR2 SYGVKD. The CDR3 loop reads CAISEAGYGYTF. As DNA, the CDR3 is TGTGCCATCAGTGAGGCCGGTTATGGCTACACCTTC.

The V call is TRBV11-1, the J call TRBJ2-3, with TRBD1 identical over 7 bases. Germline V gene lookup returns CDR1 SGHAT and CDR2 FQDESV (reference sequence). J was trimmed by 4 bases and V by 2 bases; bases with no gene match: 6. CDR3 length: 15 residues. The CDR3 loop is CASSLRGGEADTQYF. The CDR3 DNA is TGTGCCAGCAGCTTACGAGGGGGCGAGGCAGATACGCAGTATTTT.

J is TRBJ2-5 and V is TRBV19; 14 positions agree with TRBD2. Germline V gene lookup returns CDR1 LNHDA and CDR2 SQIVND (reference sequence). V lost 4 bases, J lost 3 bases, and 4 bases stayed unmatched. The CDR3 covers 16 residues. In DNA form, the CDR3 reads TGTGCCAGTAGTACCCCGGGACTAGCGGGGGAAGAGACCCAGTACTTC. It yields the protein CASSTPGLAGEETQYF.

The chain has TRBV24-1 and TRBJ2-3; D is ambiguous. With 7 bases removed from V and 6 bases from J, the gap between germline ends came to 10 bases. Germline values: CDR1 KGHDR, CDR2 SFDVKD. The CDR3 is 12 amino acids. CDR3 region: CATRAPGDTQYF. CDR3 DNA: TGTGCCACCAGAGCCCCCGGGGATACGCAGTATTTT.

This clone was seen a single time. J is TRBJ1-4 and V is TRBV7-9; a possible D gene is TRBD1 (6 bases). Trimming shortened V by 2 bases and J by 8 bases, and 15 bases separated the two germline ends. Germline-derived CDR1 and CDR2 are SEHNR and FQNEAQ (reference sequence). The CDR3 is 15 residues long. The CDR3 bases are TGTGCCAGCAGCTTATCTGGGGGCTCAGGGGAAAAACTGTTTTTT. The encoded protein is CASSLSGGSGEKLFF.

The rearrangement links TRBV6-5 to TRBJ2-7; 7 nucleotides line up with TRBD1. CDR3 size: 14 residues. With V trimmed by 0 bases and J by 3 bases, 2 bases remained unmatched. CDR1 MNHEY and CDR2 SVGAGI come from the germline V gene. DNA of the CDR3: TGTGCCAGCAGTTACTCGAGACAGGGCTACGAGCAGTACTTC. This gives the protein CASSYSRQGYEQYF.

The rearrangement uses TRBV5-1 and TRBJ2-7, with 9 bases that match TRBD2. Trimming cost V 2 bases and J 3 bases; bases outside gene matches: 3. This CDR3 is 14 amino acids long. In germline, CDR1 is SGHRS, CDR2 YFSETQ. The DNA for the CDR3 is TGCGCCAGCAGCTTAATAGCGGGAGACTACGAGCAGTACTTC. This codes for CASSLIAGDYEQYF.

A note on this clone: With a much larger clone just one base away, this may be a read error. CDR3 coding DNA: TGTGCCAGCAGTTGGACAGGATCCTACGAGCAGTACTTC. It codes for CASSWTGSYEQYF. This chain links TRBV28 with TRBJ2-7, with 7 bases aligning to TRBD1. The junction had 1 base not matched to a gene; V was cut back by 4 bases and J by 1 base. The CDR3 runs to 13 residues. The germline gives CDR1 MDHEN, CDR2 SYDVKM.

In its sample, this clone was seen once. This chain links TRBV6-1 with TRBJ1-4, with 9 nucleotides matching TRBD1. The CDR3 consists of 15 residues. The germline CDR1 and CDR2 sequences are MNHNS and SASEGT. The junction had 4 bases not matched to a gene; V was cut back by 3 bases and J by 5 bases. Written as DNA, the CDR3 is TGTGCCAGCAGTGAGACCGGGACAGGGAATGAAAAACTGTTTTTT. This translates into CASSETGTGNEKLFF.

The J gene is TRBJ2-4, the V gene TRBV7-6, with 8 bases matching TRBD1. Germline V lookup: CDR1 SGHVS, CDR2 FNYEAQ. This CDR3 comprises 16 residues. V lost 3 bases to trimming and J lost 0 bases; unmatched junction nucleotides: 4. The CDR3 sequence is CASSFGQGLAKNIQYF. Here the CDR3 DNA reads TGTGCCAGCAGCTTCGGACAGGGTTTAGCCAAAAACATTCAGTACTTC. Complete variable domain (other parts from reference TRBV7-6 and TRBJ2-4): GAGVSQSPRYKVTKRGQDVALRCDPISGHVSLYWYRQALGQGPEFLTYFNYEAQQDKSGLPNDRFSAERPEGSISTLTIQRTEQRDSAMYRCASSFGQGLAKNIQYFGAGTRLSVL.

The genes are TRBV2 and TRBJ1-2; TRBD1 matches at 9 bases. The length of the CDR3 is 16 residues. Germline V gene data show CDR1 as SNHLY and CDR2 as FYNNEI. V shed 6 bases and J 6 bases; nucleotides not matched to a gene: 14. This CDR3 is CASRGGTGKSYDGYTF. In nucleotides, the CDR3 is TGTGCCAGCAGGGGGGGGACAGGGAAGAGCTATGATGGCTACACCTTC.

The J gene is TRBJ2-7, the V gene TRBV5-5, with 12 bases that match TRBD2. V lost 0 bases and J lost 1; bases outside the gene matches: 8. The CDR3 length is 18 residues. Germline V gene data show CDR1 as SGHKS and CDR2 as YYEKEE (reference sequence). The CDR3 spells CASSLVGLAGAVSYEQYF. The CDR3, as DNA: TGTGCCAGCAGCTTGGTGGGACTAGCGGGCGCCGTTTCCTACGAGCAGTACTTC. Full variable domain (missing parts from reference TRBV5-5 and TRBJ2-7): DAGVTQSPTHLIKTRGQQVTLRCSPISGHKSVSWYQQVLGQGPQFIFQYYEKEERGRGNFPDRFSARQFPNYSSELNVNALLLGDSALYLCASSLVGLAGAVSYEQYFGPGTRLTVT.

V gene TRBV12-3 or TRBV12-4 combines with J gene TRBJ1-1; D gene uncertain. Trimming left V 7 bases short and J 2 bases short, with 5 bases between. The CDR3 runs to 11 residues. The CDR3 DNA is TGTGCCAGCACCCCAAACACTGAAGCTTTCTTT. Residues: CASTPNTEAFF.

This clone was detected once. V usage is TRBV27 and J usage is TRBJ1-2; tentative D call: TRBD1 (6 bases). Germline CDR1 MNHEY, CDR2 SMNVEV (reference sequence). V was cut by 2 bases and J by 7 bases, with 11 bases left in between. This CDR3 has 13 residues. The DNA for the CDR3 is TGTGCCAGCAGTTTAGGGGGGGCAGGTGGCTACACCTTC. Translating gives CASSLGGAGGYTF.

This clone is a singleton in its sample. V and J are TRBV9 and TRBJ1-1, with 7 bases that match TRBD1. Germline-derived CDR1 and CDR2 are SGDLS and YYNGEE. V dropped 2 bases and J dropped 3; count of bases not matched to a gene: 4. This CDR3 contains 14 residues. In DNA, the CDR3 is TGTGCCAGCAGCGTGGACAGGTTCCACACTGAAGCTTTCTTT. It yields the protein CASSVDRFHTEAFF.

This clone appeared a single time. J is TRBJ2-1 and V is TRBV2; 7 nucleotides match TRBD2. Germline V CDR1 and CDR2: SNHLY, FYNNEI. V lost 5 bases to trimming and J lost 5 bases; unmatched junction nucleotides: 12. This CDR3 is 16 amino acids long. The CDR3 DNA is TGTGCCAGCAGTCCTCGGGAGGAGGGAACAAACAATGAGCAGTTCTTC. This encodes CASSPREEGTNNEQFF.

V and J are TRBV2 and TRBJ1-3, with TRBD1 matching over 7 bases. CDR1 is SNHLY, CDR2 FYNNEI, per germline. The CDR3 extends over 15 amino acids. V lost 6 bases to trimming and J lost 1 base; unmatched junction nucleotides: 6. CDR3 nucleotide sequence: TGTGCCAGCAGAAGAGCGACAGGGTCTGGAAACACCATATATTTT. It encodes CASRRATGSGNTIYF.

V and J are TRBV4-3 and TRBJ2-1, with TRBD1 identical over 8 bases. The germline V gene has CDR1 LGHNA and CDR2 YSLEER. Losses at the gene ends were 4 bases for V and 2 bases for J; bases not matched to a gene: 4. The CDR3 runs 15 residues. The CDR3 DNA is TGCGCCAGCAGCCGGAAACAGGGGGCCTACAATGAGCAGTTCTTC. As protein: CASSRKQGAYNEQFF.

V is TRBV5-5 and J is TRBJ1-4, with D possibly matching TRBD1 (5 bases). The germline gives CDR1 SGHKS, CDR2 YYEKEE (reference sequence). V dropped 2 bases and J dropped 4 bases, with 9 bases sitting between them. The CDR3 consists of 14 residues. The CDR3 DNA is TGTGCCAGCAGCTTTCCAGGGATTAATGAAAAACTGTTTTTT. Its translation is CASSFPGINEKLFF.

The chain employs TRBV10-3 and TRBJ2-1; 14 nucleotides line up with TRBD2. V trimming: 7 bases; J trimming: 7 bases; junction bases outside the gene matches: 9. Germline loops: CDR1 ENHRY, CDR2 SYGVKD. The CDR3 is 16 residues long. The chain's CDR3 is CAITPGLAGGSNEQFF. The CDR3 DNA reads as TGTGCCATCACTCCAGGACTAGCGGGAGGAAGTAATGAGCAGTTCTTC.

V and J are TRBV5-4 and TRBJ1-3; 8 positions agree with TRBD1. The length of the CDR3 is 17 residues. CDR1 and CDR2 from the germline V gene are SGHNT and YYREEE (reference sequence). V shed 4 bases and J 0 bases; nucleotides not matched to a gene: 9. CDR3 amino acids: CASSAPGTGGSGNTIYF. CDR3 sequence (DNA): TGTGCCAGCAGCGCCCCCGGGACAGGCGGCTCTGGAAACACCATATATTTT. The full variable domain, in which reference TRBV5-4 and TRBJ1-3 provide the parts outside the CDR3, is ETGVTQSPTHLIKTRGQQVTLRCSSQSGHNTVSWYQQALGQGPQFIFQYYREEENGRGNFPPRFSGLQFPNYSSELNVNALELDDSALYLCASSAPGTGGSGNTIYFGEGSWLTVV.

This chain links TRBV5-1 with TRBJ1-4; D ambiguous. Germline lookup yields CDR1 SGHRS and CDR2 YFSETQ. V was clipped by 5 bases and J by 2 bases, with 10 bases between them. This CDR3 comprises 14 residues. The CDR3 DNA reads as TGCGCCAGCAGGCCGTGGGCGACTAATGAAAAACTGTTTTTT. Protein: CASRPWATNEKLFF.

The chain uses TRBV6-2 or TRBV6-3 and TRBJ1-4, with D unclear. The germline V gene has CDR1 MNHEY and CDR2 SVGEGT. V was shortened by 6 bases and J by 0 bases, with 11 bases between the two germline ends. The CDR3 loop spans 15 amino acids. This CDR3 reads CASSNSGATNEKLFF. As DNA, the CDR3 is TGTGCCAGCAGCAATTCGGGAGCAACTAATGAAAAACTGTTTTTT.

As DNA, the CDR3 is TGTGCCAGCAGCGTAGGTAGTGCACCAGGTGGGGCATATGGCTACACCTTC. Its protein product is CASSVGSAPGGAYGYTF. The V and J genes are TRBV9 and TRBJ1-2; D perhaps matches TRBD1 (5 bases). V was trimmed by 0 bases and J by 5 bases, leaving 20 bases between them. Germline CDR1 reads SGDLS; CDR2 reads YYNGEE. The length of the CDR3 is 17 residues.